A single sample is the source of the 30 T cell receptor beta chains below, sequenced in a study of T cell changes during pregnancy in multiple sclerosis. Libraries were prepared by immunoSEQ multiplex PCR; TCRdb keeps only in-frame clonotypes and omits some of them. The sample has tens of thousands of clones; around 94% are singletons. The sequences come from CD8+ T cells from peripheral blood mononuclear cells, collected in the third trimester of pregnancy. The receptors stem from a female donor in good health, enrolled as a control in a pregnancy study.

The chain combines TRBV7-2 with TRBJ2-7; perhaps TRBD2 as D (5 bases). Per germline, CDR1 SGHTA and CDR2 FQGNSA. The V end was cut by 5 bases, the J end by 1 base, with 9 bases between. The CDR3 covers 13 residues. This CDR3 is CASSPGVSYEQYF. As DNA, the CDR3 is TGTGCCAGCAGCCCCGGGGTGTCCTACGAGCAGTACTTC.

The rearrangement links TRBV7-9 to TRBJ1-4; 7 nucleotides match TRBD1. Trimming at V came to 5 bases and at J to 2 bases, leaving 2 bases not matched to a gene. Germline CDR1 is SEHNR and CDR2 is FQNEAQ (reference sequence). CDR3 length equals 14 residues. CDR3 coding DNA: TGTGCCAGCAGCCCGACAGGGACTAATGAAAAACTGTTTTTT. Its translation is CASSPTGTNEKLFF.

The chain couples TRBV10-3 to TRBJ2-7; 7 bases map to TRBD1. The trim removed 4 bases at V and 3 bases at J, leaving 6 bases unmatched. This CDR3 comprises 14 residues. Germline CDR1 reads ENHRY; CDR2 reads SYGVKD. This CDR3 reads CAISVGTDYYEQYF. DNA for the CDR3: TGTGCCATCAGTGTCGGGACAGATTACTACGAGCAGTACTTC.

Notes on this clone: Its ends do not fully match the called genes, so a read error is possible. The chain uses TRBV4-3 and TRBJ1-1; 7 bases are a match to TRBD1. Germline values: CDR1 LGHNA, CDR2 YSLEER. The CDR3 has 15 amino acids. The CDR3 spells CTSSPRGVPSTEAFF. As DNA, the CDR3 is TGCACCAGCAGTCCCAGGGGGGTGCCCAGCACTGAAGCTTTCTTT.

J is TRBJ1-3 and V is TRBV7-9; TRBD1 aligns across 11 bases. V trimming: 5 bases; J trimming: 8 bases; junction bases outside the gene matches: 8. The germline V gene encodes CDR1 SEHNR and CDR2 FQNEAQ (reference sequence). The CDR3 extends over 15 amino acids. For the CDR3, the DNA is TGTGCCAGCAGCCCGTGGACAGGGGGCTCGGACACCATATATTTT. Its translation: CASSPWTGGSDTIYF.

The genes are TRBV5-1 and TRBJ2-7, with D perhaps matching TRBD1 (6 bases). The CDR3 contains 14 residues. Germline values: CDR1 SGHRS, CDR2 YFSETQ. V lost 5 bases, J lost 0 bases, and 12 bases lay in between. CDR3 amino acids: CASREDSTSYEQYF. CDR3 DNA: TGCGCCAGCAGAGAGGACAGTACCTCCTACGAGCAGTACTTC. The complete variable domain, with remaining parts taken from reference TRBV5-1 and TRBJ2-7, reads KAGVTQTPRYLIKTRGQQVTLSCSPISGHRSVSWYQQTPGQGLQFLFEYFSETQRNKGNFPGRFSGRQFSNSRSEMNVSTLELGDSALYLCASREDSTSYEQYFGPGTRLTVT.

The chain has TRBV30 and TRBJ1-2; D remains ambiguous. Per germline, CDR1 GTSNPN and CDR2 SVGIG (reference sequence). This CDR3 has 15 residues. V was clipped by 2 bases and J by 1 base, with 14 bases between them. The CDR3 DNA is TGTGCCTGGAGTACGGAGTGGGTTTATAACTATGGCTACACCTTC. Translation gives CAWSTEWVYNYGYTF.

The rearrangement links TRBV30 to TRBJ2-7; the match to TRBD1 covers 10 bases. The CDR3 is made up of 13 amino acids. The V and J ends lost 5 bases and 3 bases, in that order; junction bases with no gene match: 4. Germline CDR1 GTSNPN, CDR2 SVGIG (reference sequence). CDR3 in DNA: TGTGCCTGGGGGACAGGGGAGGACTACGAGCAGTACTTC. It yields the protein CAWGTGEDYEQYF.

V usage is TRBV21-1 and J usage is TRBJ1-1; the D call of TRBD1 is as the table states it, not checked on the DNA. TRBV21-1 is reported as a pseudogene. This CDR3 spans 19 amino acids. CDR3 protein: CASSPLGRQGGLVGTEAFF. The DNA of the CDR3 is TGTGCCAGCAGCCCCCTGGGCCGGCAGGGTGGCCTGGTGGGCACTGAAGCTTTCTTT.

The rearrangement uses TRBV29-1 and TRBJ1-1, with TRBD1 as a possible D gene (5 bases). V was clipped by 7 bases and J by 6 bases, with 12 bases between them. The CDR3 is 11 amino acids. Germline-derived CDR1 and CDR2 are SQVTM and ANQGSEA. CDR3 sequence (DNA): TGCAGCGATTCTTGGGGCGCTGAAGCTTTCTTT. Translating gives CSDSWGAEAFF.

The V call is TRBV2, the J call TRBJ2-7; D gene uncertain. The CDR3 contains 11 residues. CDR1 is SNHLY and CDR2 is FYNNEI in the germline V gene. V dropped 8 bases and J dropped 4 bases, with 9 bases sitting between them. CDR3 sequence: CASLRIYEQYF. CDR3 nucleotides: TGTGCCAGCCTCAGGATTTACGAGCAGTACTTC.

The chain carries TRBV2 and TRBJ2-1; 11 bases match TRBD1. V lost 9 bases and J lost 2; bases outside the gene matches: 12. Germline V gene sequence: CDR1 SNHLY, CDR2 FYNNEI. The CDR3 covers 17 residues. CDR3 amino acids: CAREGQGGLNTYNEQFF. The DNA of the CDR3 is TGTGCCAGAGAGGGACAGGGGGGCCTAAATACCTACAATGAGCAGTTCTTC.

The chain's CDR3 is CASSFGESDTQYF. CDR3 coding DNA: TGTGCCAGCAGTTTCGGGGAATCCGATACGCAGTATTTT. The rearrangement joins TRBV27 to TRBJ2-3; a possible D gene is TRBD2 (5 bases). This CDR3 comprises 13 residues. V was pared by 3 bases and J by 6 bases, with 10 bases between. The germline gives CDR1 MNHEY, CDR2 SMNVEV (reference sequence).

This chain uses TRBV7-2 with TRBJ1-2, with D perhaps TRBD1 (5 bases). Trimming shortened V by 5 bases and J by 6 bases, and 19 bases separated the two germline ends. Germline CDR1 and CDR2: SGHTA and FQGNSA. CDR3 length equals 15 residues. CDR3 protein: CASSPIWQGGDGYTF. The CDR3 region has the DNA TGTGCCAGCAGCCCCATCTGGCAGGGAGGTGATGGCTACACCTTC.

The chain carries TRBV30 and TRBJ2-3; 8 bases are a match to TRBD1. The CDR3 runs 13 residues. After removal of 4 bases from V and 6 bases from J, the junction contained 6 bases not matched to a gene. Per the germline V gene, CDR1 is GTSNPN and CDR2 is SVGIG (reference sequence). Here the CDR3 DNA reads TGTGCCTGGACAGGGGGCGCCGCCGATACGCAGTATTTT. Translating it yields CAWTGGAADTQYF.

Written as DNA, the CDR3 is TGCGCCAGCAGCTTCGTCACAGGGGCCTCTGGGGCCAACGTCCTGACTTTC. Its translation: CASSFVTGASGANVLTF. The V and J genes are TRBV5-1 and TRBJ2-6, with 7 bases lining up with TRBD1. Germline V gene data show CDR1 as SGHRS and CDR2 as YFSETQ. The CDR3 spans 17 residues. V was pared by 2 bases and J by 0 bases, with 5 bases of the junction left unmatched.

CDR3: CASSLFDSREQYF. In nucleotides, the CDR3 is TGTGCCAGCAGTTTATTCGACAGTAGGGAGCAGTACTTC. The rearrangement links TRBV27 to TRBJ2-7; perhaps TRBD1 as D (5 bases). Germline V gene lookup returns CDR1 MNHEY and CDR2 SMNVEV (reference sequence). Between the trimmed V and J ends, which lost 1 base and 7 bases, there was a span of 11 bases. The CDR3 has 13 residues.

On this clone itself: A read error may account for a junction end that differs from germline. This chain joins TRBV11-1 and TRBJ2-7, with TRBD2 identical over 8 bases. This CDR3 comprises 14 residues. Germline V gives CDR1 SGHAT, CDR2 FQDESV (reference sequence). In nucleotides, the CDR3 is TGTGCCAGCAGCCTAGCGGGCGTAACCTACGAGCAGTACTTC. Protein product: CASSLAGVTYEQYF.

The genes are TRBV27 and TRBJ1-2; the D gene is possibly TRBD1 (6 bases). Germline lookup yields CDR1 MNHEY and CDR2 SMNVEV (reference sequence). V was cut by 4 bases and J by 1 base, with 13 bases left in between. This CDR3 has 15 amino acids. CDR3 bases: TGTGCCAGCAGTTCATTGCAGGGGCGTAACTATGGCTACACCTTC. Translation gives CASSSLQGRNYGYTF.

This chain uses TRBV5-6 with TRBJ1-1, with D possibly TRBD1 on 6 matching bases. The CDR3 contains 14 residues. Looked up from germline, CDR1 is SGHDT and CDR2 is YYEEEE. V was cut by 6 bases and J by 1 base, with 13 bases left in between. CDR3 nucleotides: TGTGCCAGCACCCCAGGGGCAGCGAACACTGAAGCTTTCTTT. Residues: CASTPGAANTEAFF.

The chain uses TRBV2 and TRBJ1-6, with TRBD1 matching 9 bases. With 5 bases clipped from V and 7 bases from J, the junction kept 6 bases outside the gene matches. Per the germline V gene, CDR1 is SNHLY and CDR2 is FYNNEI. There are 15 residues in the CDR3. In DNA, the CDR3 is TGTGCCAGCAGTTCCGGGACAGGGATCAATTCACCCCTCCACTTT. It encodes CASSSGTGINSPLHF.

The V and J genes are TRBV7-3 and TRBJ2-3; tentative D call: TRBD1 (5 bases). The CDR3 runs 14 residues. Germline V lookup: CDR1 SGHTA, CDR2 FQGTGA. Trimming removed 4 bases at V and 3 bases at J, with 11 bases between. In DNA, the CDR3 is TGTGCCAGCAGCTCAGAGGCAGGGACAGATACGCAGTATTTT. Translation: CASSSEAGTDTQYF.

V is TRBV29-1 and J is TRBJ2-7; 8 bases align to TRBD1. V lost 0 bases and J lost 6; bases outside the gene matches: 10. The CDR3 sequence is 15 residues long. From germline, CDR1 is SQVTM and CDR2 ANQGSEA. CDR3: CSVEDETGALGEQYF. The CDR3 DNA sequence: TGCAGCGTTGAAGACGAGACAGGGGCCCTTGGCGAGCAGTACTTC.

This chain links TRBV4-3 with TRBJ1-2, with D unresolved. The germline gives CDR1 LGHNA, CDR2 YSLEER. With 0 bases removed from V and 4 bases from J, the gap between germline ends came to 15 bases. The CDR3 runs to 16 residues. The CDR3 bases are TGCGCCAGCAGCCAAGAGGCTCGTGCCGCCATCTATGGCTACACCTTC. It specifies CASSQEARAAIYGYTF.

V is TRBV27 and J is TRBJ2-7, with D hard to call. The CDR3 is made up of 13 amino acids. Germline-derived CDR1 and CDR2 are MNHEY and SMNVEV (reference sequence). V lost 2 bases to trimming and J lost 3 bases, with 8 bases between them. Written as DNA, the CDR3 is TGTGCCAGCAGTTTAGGCCCAGGCTACGAGCAGTACTTC. Its translation is CASSLGPGYEQYF.

The CDR3 sequence: CASSHTGLAGRNEQFF. Written as DNA, the CDR3 is TGTGCCAGCAGCCACACGGGACTAGCGGGGAGAAATGAGCAGTTCTTC. The chain employs TRBV7-6 and TRBJ2-1; 13 nucleotides match TRBD2. Trimming removed 5 bases from V and 7 bases from J; junction bases left unmatched: 8. This CDR3 has 16 residues. CDR1 is SGHVS, CDR2 FNYEAQ, per germline.

The chain joins TRBV27 to TRBJ2-3, with D possibly being TRBD1 (6 bases). The V and J ends lost 5 bases and 6 bases respectively, with 12 bases between them. Germline V gives CDR1 MNHEY, CDR2 SMNVEV (reference sequence). The CDR3 runs to 13 residues. The CDR3 spells CASSPSGHDTQYF. The CDR3 nucleotides are TGTGCCAGCAGTCCCTCGGGACATGATACGCAGTATTTT.

V is TRBV9 and J is TRBJ1-4, with 7 positions matching TRBD1. The CDR3 extends over 14 amino acids. Looked up from germline, CDR1 is SGDLS and CDR2 is YYNGEE. With 4 bases clipped from V and 4 bases from J, the junction kept 4 bases outside the gene matches. CDR3 DNA sequence: TGTGCCAGCAGCCGGACAGGTGGTAATGAAAAACTGTTTTTT. It encodes CASSRTGGNEKLFF.

This chain links TRBV27 with TRBJ1-1, with D possibly TRBD1 on 6 matching bases. Trimming stripped 3 bases from V and 6 bases from J, with 8 bases between. Germline assignment: CDR1 MNHEY and CDR2 SMNVEV (reference sequence). The CDR3 is 12 residues long. CDR3 residues: CASSFRGAEAFF. The CDR3 nucleotides are TGTGCCAGCAGTTTCAGGGGTGCTGAAGCTTTCTTT.

Only one count was recorded for this clone. The gene calls are TRBV7-2 and TRBJ1-3; weak D call: TRBD1 (5 bases). The V gene's germline CDR1 is SGHTA and CDR2 FQGNSA. There are 15 residues in the CDR3. V was clipped by 1 base and J by 0 bases, with 7 bases between them. As DNA, the CDR3 is TGTGCCAGCAGCTTAGACAGGAGCTCTGGAAACACCATATATTTT. This encodes CASSLDRSSGNTIYF.